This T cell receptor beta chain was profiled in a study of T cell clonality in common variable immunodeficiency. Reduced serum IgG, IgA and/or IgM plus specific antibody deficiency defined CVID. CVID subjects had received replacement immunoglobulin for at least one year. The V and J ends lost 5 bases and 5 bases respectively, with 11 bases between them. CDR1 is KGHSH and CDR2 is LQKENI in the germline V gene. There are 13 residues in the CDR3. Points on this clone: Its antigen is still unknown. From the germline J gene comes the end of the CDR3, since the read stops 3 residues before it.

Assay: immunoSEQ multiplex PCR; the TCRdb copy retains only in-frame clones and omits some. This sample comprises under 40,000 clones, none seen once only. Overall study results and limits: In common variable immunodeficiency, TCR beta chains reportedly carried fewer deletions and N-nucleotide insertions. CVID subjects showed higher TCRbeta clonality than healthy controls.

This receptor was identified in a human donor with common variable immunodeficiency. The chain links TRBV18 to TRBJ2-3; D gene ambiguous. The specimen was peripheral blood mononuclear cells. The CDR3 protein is CASSISLGDTQYF. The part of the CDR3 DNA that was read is TGTGCCAGCTCAATAAGCCTAGGAGATACG.